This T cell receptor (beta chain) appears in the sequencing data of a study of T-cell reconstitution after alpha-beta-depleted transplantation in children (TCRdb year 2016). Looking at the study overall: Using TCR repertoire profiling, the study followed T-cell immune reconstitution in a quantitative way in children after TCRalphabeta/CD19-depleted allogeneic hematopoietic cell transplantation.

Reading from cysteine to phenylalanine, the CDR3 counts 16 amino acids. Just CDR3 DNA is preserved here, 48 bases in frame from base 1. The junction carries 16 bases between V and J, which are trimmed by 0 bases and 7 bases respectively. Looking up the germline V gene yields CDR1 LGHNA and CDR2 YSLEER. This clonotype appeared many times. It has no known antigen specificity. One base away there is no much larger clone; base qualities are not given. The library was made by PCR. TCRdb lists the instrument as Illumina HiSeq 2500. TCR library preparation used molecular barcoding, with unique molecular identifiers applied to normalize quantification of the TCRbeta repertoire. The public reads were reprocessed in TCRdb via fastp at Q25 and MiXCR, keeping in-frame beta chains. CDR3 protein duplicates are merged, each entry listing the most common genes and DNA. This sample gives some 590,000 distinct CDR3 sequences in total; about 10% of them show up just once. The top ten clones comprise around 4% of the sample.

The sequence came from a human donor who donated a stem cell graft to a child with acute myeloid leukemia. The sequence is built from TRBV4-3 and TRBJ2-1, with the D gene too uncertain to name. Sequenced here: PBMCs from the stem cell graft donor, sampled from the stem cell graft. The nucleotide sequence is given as TGCGCCAGCAGCCAAGATCTTGCGACAAGATCTAATGAGCAGTTCTTC. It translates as CASSQDLATRSNEQFF.